This T cell receptor beta chain was captured by sequencing in a study of T cells in Graves' hyperthyroidism and ophthalmopathy. The CDR3 regions of TCR beta were amplified from RNA transcripts. The HTBI primer set was used in a first-round RT-PCR of the TCR CDR3. One entry per CDR3 protein, called by TCRdb with MiXCR from the multiplex PCR reads. Of 300,000 to 400,000 distinct CDR3 sequences in the sample, 15% to 20% are singletons; the top ten hold around 50%. Patients were excluded because of uncontrolled infection, other autoimmune disease, pregnancy or lactation. The study based diagnoses on clinical symptoms, serum thyroxine and TRAb, thyroid ultrasound and orbital computed tomography. Study-wide results and caveats: Progression to ophthalmopathy was predicted a median of roughly seven months early.

This clonotype was picked up many times. Antigen: not known. This sequence was found in a woman in her forties or fifties with Graves' hyperthyroidism. The sample taken for sequencing was blood.

CDR3 loop: CASGEGRGVGSYTEAFF. DNA of the CDR3: TGTGCCAGCGGGGAAGGACGGGGTGTGGGATCATACACTGAAGCTTTCTTT. The chain uses TRBV28 and TRBJ1-1; D not resolved. Trimming stripped 8 bases from V and 3 bases from J, with 25 bases between. CDR3 length: 17 residues. Germline loops: CDR1 MDHEN, CDR2 SYDVKM. The full variable domain, completed using reference TRBV28 and TRBJ1-1, is DVKVTQSSRYLVKRTGEKVFLECVQDMDHENMFWYRQDPGLGLRLIYFSYDVKMKEKGDIPEGYSVSREKKERFSLILESASTNQTSMYLCASGEGRGVGSYTEAFFGQGTRLTVV.